This note documents a single T cell receptor beta chain sequence. These data belong to a study of cytomegalovirus exposure and HLA in healthy donors. The PCR used 60 Vbeta and 13 Jbeta primers. Assay used: immunoSEQ multiplex PCR; TCRdb lists only in-frame clones, some missing. The sample lists 99,000 or so clones, around 74% occurring once. Trimming left V 5 bases short and J 6 bases short, with 9 bases between. The CDR3 has 12 residues. CDR1 is SGHTA, CDR2 FQGNSA, per germline. The chain carries TRBV7-2 and TRBJ2-3, with D unresolved. What was sequenced was PBMCs. This clonotype was sampled from a middle-aged woman in good health and CMV-seropositive. CDR3 sequence (DNA): TGTGCCAGCAGCCCCACGAGGGATACGCAGTATTTT. It specifies CASSPTRDTQYF.